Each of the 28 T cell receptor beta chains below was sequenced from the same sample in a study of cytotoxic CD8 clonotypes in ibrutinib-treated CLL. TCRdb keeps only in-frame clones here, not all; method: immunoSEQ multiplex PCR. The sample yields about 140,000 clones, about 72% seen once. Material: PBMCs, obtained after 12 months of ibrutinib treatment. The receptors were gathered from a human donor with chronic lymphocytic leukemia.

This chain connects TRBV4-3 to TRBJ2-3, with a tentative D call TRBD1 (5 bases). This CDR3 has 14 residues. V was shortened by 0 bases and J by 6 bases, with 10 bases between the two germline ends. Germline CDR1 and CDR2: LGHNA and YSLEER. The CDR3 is CASSQDSSGDTQYF. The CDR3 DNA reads TGCGCCAGCAGCCAAGATAGCTCAGGGGATACGCAGTATTTT.

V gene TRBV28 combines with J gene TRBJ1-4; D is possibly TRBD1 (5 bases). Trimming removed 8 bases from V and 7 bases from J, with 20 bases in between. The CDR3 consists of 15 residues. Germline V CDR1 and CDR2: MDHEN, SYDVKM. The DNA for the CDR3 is TGTGCCAGCCACCAATCGGGAGGGGCCGGTGAAAAACTGTTTTTT. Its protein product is CASHQSGGAGEKLFF.

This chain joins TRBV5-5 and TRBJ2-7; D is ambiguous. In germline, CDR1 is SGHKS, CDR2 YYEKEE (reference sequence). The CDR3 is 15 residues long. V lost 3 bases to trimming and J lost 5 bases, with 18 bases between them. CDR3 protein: CASSSDLGVPDEQYF. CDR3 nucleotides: TGTGCCAGCAGCTCTGACCTTGGGGTTCCGGACGAGCAGTACTTC.

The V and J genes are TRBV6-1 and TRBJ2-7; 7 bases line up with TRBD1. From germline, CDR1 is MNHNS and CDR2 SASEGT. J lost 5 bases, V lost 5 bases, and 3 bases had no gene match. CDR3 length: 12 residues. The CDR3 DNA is TGTGCCAGCAGTAGAGACAGGGACGAGCAGTACTTC. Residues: CASSRDRDEQYF.

The CDR3 DNA reads as TGTGCCAGCAGCCTCCCTGGCGGCTACTCCTACGAGCAGTACTTC. Its protein product is CASSLPGGYSYEQYF. This chain links TRBV7-2 with TRBJ2-7, with D unresolved. Germline values: CDR1 SGHTA, CDR2 FQGNSA. The CDR3 spans 15 residues. Trimming left V 5 bases short and J 0 bases short, with 14 bases between.

CDR3 region: CASTTWPNSGEQFF. The CDR3 region has the DNA TGTGCCAGCACGACTTGGCCCAATTCGGGCGAGCAGTTCTTC. The chain uses TRBV27 and TRBJ2-1; unclear D gene. V was trimmed by 7 bases and J by 10 bases, leaving 20 bases between them. Per the germline V gene, CDR1 is MNHEY and CDR2 is SMNVEV (reference sequence). CDR3 length equals 14 residues.

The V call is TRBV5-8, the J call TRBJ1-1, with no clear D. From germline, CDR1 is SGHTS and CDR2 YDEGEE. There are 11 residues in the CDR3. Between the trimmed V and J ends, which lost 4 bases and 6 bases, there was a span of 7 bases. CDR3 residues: CASSRGAEAFF. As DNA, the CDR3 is TGTGCCAGCAGCCGAGGCGCTGAAGCTTTCTTT. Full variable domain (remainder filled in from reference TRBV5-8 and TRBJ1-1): EAGVTQSPTHLIKTRGQQATLRCSPISGHTSVYWYQQALGLGLQFLLWYDEGEERNRGNFPPRFSGRQFPNYSSELNVNALELEDSALYLCASSRGAEAFFGQGTRLTVV.

The CDR3 loop is CASSLRGDGYTF. Written as DNA, the CDR3 is TGTGCCAGCAGTTTGCGCGGAGATGGCTACACCTTC. J is TRBJ1-2 and V is TRBV27; D remains unclear. This CDR3 has 12 residues. V lost 3 bases and J 6 bases, leaving 8 bases between the germline ends. CDR1 is MNHEY, CDR2 SMNVEV, per germline (reference sequence).

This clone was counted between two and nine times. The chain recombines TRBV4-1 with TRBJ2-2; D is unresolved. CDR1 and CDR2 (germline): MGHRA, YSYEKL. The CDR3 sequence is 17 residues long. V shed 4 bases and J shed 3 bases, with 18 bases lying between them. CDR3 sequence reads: CASSPGQHRVYTGELFF. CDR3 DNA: TGCGCCAGCAGCCCCGGGCAGCACAGAGTATACACCGGGGAGCTGTTTTTT.

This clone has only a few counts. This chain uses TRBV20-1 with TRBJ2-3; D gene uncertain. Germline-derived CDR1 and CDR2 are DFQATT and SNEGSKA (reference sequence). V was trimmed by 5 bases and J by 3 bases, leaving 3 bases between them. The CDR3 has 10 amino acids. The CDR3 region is CSAQTDTQYF. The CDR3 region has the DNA TGCAGTGCTCAGACAGATACGCAGTATTTT.

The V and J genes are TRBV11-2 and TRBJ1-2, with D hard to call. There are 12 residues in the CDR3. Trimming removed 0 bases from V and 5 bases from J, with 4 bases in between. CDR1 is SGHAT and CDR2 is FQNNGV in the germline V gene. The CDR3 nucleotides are TGTGCCAGCAGCTTAGATAGTTATGGCTACACCTTC. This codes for CASSLDSYGYTF.

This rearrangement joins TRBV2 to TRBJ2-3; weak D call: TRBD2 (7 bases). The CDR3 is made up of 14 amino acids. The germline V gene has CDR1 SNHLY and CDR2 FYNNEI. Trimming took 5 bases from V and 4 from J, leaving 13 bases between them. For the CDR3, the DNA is TGTGCCAGCAGTCAGGGGAGGGTTCCAGATACGCAGTATTTT. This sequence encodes CASSQGRVPDTQYF.

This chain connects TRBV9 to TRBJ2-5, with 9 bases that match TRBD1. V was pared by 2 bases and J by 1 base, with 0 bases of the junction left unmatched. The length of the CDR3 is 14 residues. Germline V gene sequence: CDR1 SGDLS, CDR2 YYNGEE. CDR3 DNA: TGTGCCAGCAGCGTGGGACAGGGCCAAGAGACCCAGTACTTC. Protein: CASSVGQGQETQYF. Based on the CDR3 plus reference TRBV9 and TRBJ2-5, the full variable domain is DSGVTQTPKHLITATGQRVTLRCSPRSGDLSVYWYQQSLDQGLQFLIQYYNGEERAKGNILERFSAQQFPDLHSELNLSSLELGDSALYFCASSVGQGQETQYFGPGTRLLVL.

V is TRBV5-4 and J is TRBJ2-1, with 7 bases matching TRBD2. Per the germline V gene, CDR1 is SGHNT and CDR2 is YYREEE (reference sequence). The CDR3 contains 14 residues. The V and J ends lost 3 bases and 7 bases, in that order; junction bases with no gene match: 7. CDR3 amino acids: CASSSAGDRNEQFF. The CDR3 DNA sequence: TGTGCCAGCAGCTCTGCGGGGGACCGAAATGAGCAGTTCTTC.

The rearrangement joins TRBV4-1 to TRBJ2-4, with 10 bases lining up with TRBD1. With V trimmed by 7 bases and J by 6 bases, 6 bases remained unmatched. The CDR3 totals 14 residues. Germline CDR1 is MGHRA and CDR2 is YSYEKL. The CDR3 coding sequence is TGCGCCAGCAAAGGGACAGGGGAATTAAACATTCAGTACTTC. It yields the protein CASKGTGELNIQYF.

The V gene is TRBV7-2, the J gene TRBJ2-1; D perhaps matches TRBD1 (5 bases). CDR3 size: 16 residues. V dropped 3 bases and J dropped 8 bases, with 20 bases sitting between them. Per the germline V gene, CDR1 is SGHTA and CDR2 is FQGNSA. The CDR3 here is CASSFGRGWSNDEQFF. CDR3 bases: TGTGCCAGCAGCTTCGGTAGGGGATGGTCCAATGATGAGCAGTTCTTC.

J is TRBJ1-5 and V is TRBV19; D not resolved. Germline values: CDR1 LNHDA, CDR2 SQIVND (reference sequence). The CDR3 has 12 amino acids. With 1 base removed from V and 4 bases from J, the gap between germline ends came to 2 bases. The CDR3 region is CASSIGNQPQHF. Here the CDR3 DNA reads TGTGCCAGTAGTATAGGGAATCAGCCCCAGCATTTT.

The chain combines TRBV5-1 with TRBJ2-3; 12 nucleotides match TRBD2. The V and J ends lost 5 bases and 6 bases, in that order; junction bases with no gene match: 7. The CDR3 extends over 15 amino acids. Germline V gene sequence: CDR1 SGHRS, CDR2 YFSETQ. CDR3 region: CASSQRLAGGDTQYF. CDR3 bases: TGCGCCAGCAGTCAACGTCTAGCGGGAGGGGATACGCAGTATTTT.

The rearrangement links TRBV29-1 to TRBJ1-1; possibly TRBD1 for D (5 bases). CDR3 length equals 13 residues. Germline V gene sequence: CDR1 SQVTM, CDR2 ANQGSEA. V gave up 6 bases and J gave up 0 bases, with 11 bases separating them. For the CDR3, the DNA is TGCAGCGTCGCGGGGCGGATGAACACTGAAGCTTTCTTT. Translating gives CSVAGRMNTEAFF.

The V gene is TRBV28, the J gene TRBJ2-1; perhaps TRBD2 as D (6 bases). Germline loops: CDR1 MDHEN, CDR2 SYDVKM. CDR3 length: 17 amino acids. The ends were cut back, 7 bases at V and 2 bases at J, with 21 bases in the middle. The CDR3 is CASNLGLGLTAYNEQFF. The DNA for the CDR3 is TGTGCCAGCAACCTGGGCCTGGGACTCACCGCCTACAATGAGCAGTTCTTC.

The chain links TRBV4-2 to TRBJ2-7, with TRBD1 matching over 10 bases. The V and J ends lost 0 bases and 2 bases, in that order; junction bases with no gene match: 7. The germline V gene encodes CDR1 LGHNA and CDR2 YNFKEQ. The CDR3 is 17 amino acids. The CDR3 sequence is CASSQDLPGQGTYEQYF. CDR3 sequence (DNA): TGTGCCAGCAGCCAAGATCTGCCGGGACAGGGGACCTACGAGCAGTACTTC.

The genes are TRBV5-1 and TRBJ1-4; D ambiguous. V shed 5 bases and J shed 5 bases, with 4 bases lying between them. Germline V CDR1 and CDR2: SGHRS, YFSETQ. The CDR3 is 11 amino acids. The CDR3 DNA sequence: TGCGCCAGCAGATTAAATGAAAAACTGTTTTTT. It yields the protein CASRLNEKLFF.

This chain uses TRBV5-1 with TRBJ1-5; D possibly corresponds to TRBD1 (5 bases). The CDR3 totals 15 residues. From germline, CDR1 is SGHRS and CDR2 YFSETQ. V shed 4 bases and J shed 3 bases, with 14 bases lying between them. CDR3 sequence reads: CASSTTGATNQPQHF. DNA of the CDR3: TGCGCCAGCAGCACCACAGGTGCTACCAATCAGCCCCAGCATTTT.

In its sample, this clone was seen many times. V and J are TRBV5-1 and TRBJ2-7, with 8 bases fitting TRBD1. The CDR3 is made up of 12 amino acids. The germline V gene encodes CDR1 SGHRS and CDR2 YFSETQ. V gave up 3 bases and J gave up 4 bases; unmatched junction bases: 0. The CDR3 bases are TGCGCCAGCAGCTGGACAGGGTACGAGCAGTACTTC. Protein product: CASSWTGYEQYF.

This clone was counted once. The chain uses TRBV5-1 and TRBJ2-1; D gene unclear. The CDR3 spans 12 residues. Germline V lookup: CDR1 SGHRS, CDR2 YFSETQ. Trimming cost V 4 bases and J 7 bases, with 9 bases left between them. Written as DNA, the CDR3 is TGCGCCAGCAGCCCGGATGTTAATGAGCAGTTCTTC. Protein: CASSPDVNEQFF.

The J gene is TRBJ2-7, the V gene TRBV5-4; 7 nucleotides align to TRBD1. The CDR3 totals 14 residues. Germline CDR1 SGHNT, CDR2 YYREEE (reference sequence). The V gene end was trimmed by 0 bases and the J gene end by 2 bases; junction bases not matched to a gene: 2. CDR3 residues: CASSLGGQAYEQYF. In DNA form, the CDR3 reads TGTGCCAGCAGCTTGGGCGGACAGGCCTACGAGCAGTACTTC.

The chain's CDR3 is CASSQGGDSPLHF. CDR3 in DNA: TGTGCCAGCAGCCAGGGAGGTGATTCACCCCTCCACTTT. The rearrangement links TRBV6-1 to TRBJ1-6, with TRBD1 as a possible D gene (5 bases). CDR3 length: 13 amino acids. V lost 6 bases, J lost 8 bases, and 11 bases lay in between. CDR1 is MNHNS, CDR2 SASEGT, per germline.

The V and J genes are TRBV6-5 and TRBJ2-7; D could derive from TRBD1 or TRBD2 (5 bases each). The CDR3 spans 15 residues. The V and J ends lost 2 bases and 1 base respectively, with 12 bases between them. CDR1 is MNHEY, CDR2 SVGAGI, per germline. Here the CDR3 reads CASSYEGLASYEQYF. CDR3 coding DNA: TGTGCCAGCAGTTACGAGGGGTTGGCATCCTACGAGCAGTACTTC.